Sequencing of this T cell receptor beta chain was carried out in a study of identifying expanded T cells in peripheral blood. Study-level points and caveats: Clone count variance between roughly 2-week samples rose with total template count. Technical replicates showed roughly 1.2 changed clones; roughly two weeks about 16.4; four weeks 19.

Profiled with immunoSEQ multiplex PCR; TCRdb holds only in-frame clones, not every one. The sample contains some 93,000 clones, more than 70% of which appear only once. No infections or other immune events were documented during collection. As for this clone: What it binds is unknown.

The sequence was obtained from a person between 18 and 75 years old in good health. Sample: blood.

The CDR3 region has the DNA TGTGCCAGCGGAACCGGGACAGCGCGATCCTATGGCTACACCTTC. Protein product: CASGTGTARSYGYTF. This sequence joins TRBV28 and TRBJ1-2; the match to TRBD1 covers 7 bases. The CDR3 sequence is 15 residues long. Trimming removed 8 bases from V and 4 bases from J; junction bases left unmatched: 13. The germline V gene encodes CDR1 MDHEN and CDR2 SYDVKM.